The following is a T cell receptor (beta chain) sequence with its context. What it binds is unknown. Germline CDR1 SGDLS, CDR2 YYNGEE. Trimming pared 0 bases from V and 4 bases from J, leaving 16 bases between. The CDR3 covers 16 residues. Treatment denoted: 15 to 20 received Ad26.COV2.S at low or high dose, single or two shots; several received placebo; per-sample allocation not given. Sampling happened 63 days after the first vaccine or placebo injection. The repertoire was sequenced with immunoSEQ multiplex PCR; TCRdb's copy has only in-frame clones and lacks some. The profile shows roughly 300,000 clones, approximately 86% of them singletons. The sample comes from a study of Ad26.COV2.S vaccination and SARS-CoV-2 variants. Overall study context: Participant was drawn from the COV1001 Ad26.COV2.S trial arm.

Study-wide points: Measurements of TCR breadth and depth may have given underestimates of the total T cell responses.

Sample: peripheral blood, taken in a trial of Ad26.COV2.S vaccine versus placebo. The receptor comes from a person between 18 and 65 years old who received the Ad26.COV2.S COVID-19 vaccine or a placebo. The genes are TRBV9 and TRBJ2-5, with D tentatively TRBD2 (6 bases). CDR3: CASSVDGRGVGETQYF. CDR3 nucleotides: TGTGCCAGCAGCGTAGACGGGAGAGGAGTGGGAGAGACCCAGTACTTC.